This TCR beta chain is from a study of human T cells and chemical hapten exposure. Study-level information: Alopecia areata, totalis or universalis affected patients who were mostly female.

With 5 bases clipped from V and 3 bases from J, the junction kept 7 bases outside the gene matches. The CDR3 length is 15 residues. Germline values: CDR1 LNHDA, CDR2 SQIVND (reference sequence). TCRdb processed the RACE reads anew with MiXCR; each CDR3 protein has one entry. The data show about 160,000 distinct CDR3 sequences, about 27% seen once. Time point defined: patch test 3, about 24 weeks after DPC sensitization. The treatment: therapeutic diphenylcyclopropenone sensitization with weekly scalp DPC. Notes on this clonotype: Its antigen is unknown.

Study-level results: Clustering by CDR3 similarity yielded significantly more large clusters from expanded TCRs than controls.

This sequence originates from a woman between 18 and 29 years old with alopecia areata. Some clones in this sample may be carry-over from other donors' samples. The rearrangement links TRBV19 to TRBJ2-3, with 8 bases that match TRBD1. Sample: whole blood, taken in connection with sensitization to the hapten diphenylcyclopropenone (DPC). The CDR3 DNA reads TGTGCCAGTAGTCTCCACCACAGGGGGACAGATACGCAGTATTTT. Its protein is CASSLHHRGTDTQYF.